Reported below is one T cell receptor (beta chain). Sequenced by immunoSEQ multiplex PCR; TCRdb stores in-frame clones only, minus some. In the table there are tens of thousands of clones, nearly 96% of which are singletons. The sample comes from a study of technical replicates of blood from several donors. The CDR3 extends over 16 amino acids. Germline assignment: CDR1 SEHNR and CDR2 FQNEAQ (reference sequence). The J segment lost 3 bases and the V segment lost 5 bases, leaving 12 bases of the junction unmatched. This chain uses TRBV7-9 with TRBJ2-7, with 8 nucleotides matching TRBD2. This clonotype was obtained from a human donor in good health. Source material: T cells isolated from PBMCs. The CDR3 here is CASSHGPGGSFYEQYF. CDR3 coding DNA: TGTGCCAGCAGCCACGGTCCGGGGGGGAGCTTCTACGAGCAGTACTTC.